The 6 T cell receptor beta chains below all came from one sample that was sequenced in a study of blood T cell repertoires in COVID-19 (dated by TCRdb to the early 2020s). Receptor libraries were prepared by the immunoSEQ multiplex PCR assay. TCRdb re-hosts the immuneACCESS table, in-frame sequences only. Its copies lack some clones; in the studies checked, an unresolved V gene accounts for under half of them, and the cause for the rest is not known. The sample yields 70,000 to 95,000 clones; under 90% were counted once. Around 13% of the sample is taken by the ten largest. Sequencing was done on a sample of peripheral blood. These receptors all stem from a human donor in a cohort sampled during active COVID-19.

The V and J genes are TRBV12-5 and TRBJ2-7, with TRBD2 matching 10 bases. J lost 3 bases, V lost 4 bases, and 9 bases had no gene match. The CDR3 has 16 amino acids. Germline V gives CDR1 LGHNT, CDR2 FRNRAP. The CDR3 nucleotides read TGTGCTAGTGGTTGGCCTCCACTAGCGGGACACTACGAGCAGTACTTC. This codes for CASGWPPLAGHYEQYF.

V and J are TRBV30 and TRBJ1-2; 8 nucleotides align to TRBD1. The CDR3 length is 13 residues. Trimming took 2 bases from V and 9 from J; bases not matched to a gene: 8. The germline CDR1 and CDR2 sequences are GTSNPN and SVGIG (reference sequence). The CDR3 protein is CAWSNGQGRSYTF. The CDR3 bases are TGTGCCTGGAGTAACGGACAGGGTCGAAGCTACACCTTC.

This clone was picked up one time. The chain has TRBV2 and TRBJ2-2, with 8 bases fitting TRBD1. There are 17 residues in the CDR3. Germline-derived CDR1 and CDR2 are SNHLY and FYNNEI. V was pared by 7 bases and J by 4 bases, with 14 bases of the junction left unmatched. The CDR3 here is CASKKLTGQVLTGELFF. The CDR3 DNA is TGTGCCAGCAAGAAACTTACGGGACAGGTTCTCACCGGGGAGCTGTTTTTT. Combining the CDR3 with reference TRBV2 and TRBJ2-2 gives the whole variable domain EPEVTQTPSHQVTQMGQEVILRCVPISNHLYFYWYRQILGQKVEFLVSFYNNEISEKSEIFDDQFSVERPDGSNFTLKIRSTKLEDSAMYFCASKKLTGQVLTGELFFGEGSRLTVL.

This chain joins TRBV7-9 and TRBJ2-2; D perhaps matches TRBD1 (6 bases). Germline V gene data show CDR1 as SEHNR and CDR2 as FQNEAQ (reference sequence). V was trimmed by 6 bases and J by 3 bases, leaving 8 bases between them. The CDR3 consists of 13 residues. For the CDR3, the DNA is TGTGCCAGCAGAGCAGGGGACACCGGGGAGCTGTTTTTT. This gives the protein CASRAGDTGELFF.

The CDR3, as DNA: TGCGCCAGCAGCCGCGGGGGGGACGCAAAGGAGCAGTTCTTC. Residues: CASSRGGDAKEQFF. The V gene is TRBV4-1, the J gene TRBJ2-1; 9 positions agree with TRBD2. V shed 4 bases and J 10 bases; nucleotides not matched to a gene: 8. The CDR3 spans 14 residues. Germline assignment: CDR1 MGHRA and CDR2 YSYEKL.

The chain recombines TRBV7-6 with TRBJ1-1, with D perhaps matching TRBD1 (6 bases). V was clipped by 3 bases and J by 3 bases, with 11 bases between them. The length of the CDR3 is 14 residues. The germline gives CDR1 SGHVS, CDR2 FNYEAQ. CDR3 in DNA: TGTGCCAGCAGCTTCCGGGACAAAGACACTGAAGCTTTCTTT. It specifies CASSFRDKDTEAFF.